This is a list of T cell receptor beta chains from one sample in a study of siplizumab effects on memory and regulatory T cells. Here immunoSEQ multiplex PCR was the method, and the copy in TCRdb shows in-frame clones only, minus some. The sample holds more than 90,000 clones, around nine tenths seen once. Source material: non-Treg CD4+ T cells sorted from blood. These receptors were obtained from a human donor in good health. Both conserved end residues are part of each CDR3. D genes are given only for firm matches. Clone size, where shown, is once, few, many, or a class for clones that have expanded.

V	D	J	size	DNA	CDR3
TRBV29-1	TRBD2	TRBJ2-3	.	TGCAGCGCAAACGGTCTAGCGGGAGGACTAGGTGGCACAGATACGCAGTATTTT	CSANGLAGGLGGTDTQYF
TRBV7-2	.	TRBJ2-1	.	TGTGCCAGCAGCCAGACCGGGACGCTATCCTACAATGAGCAGTTCTTC	CASSQTGTLSYNEQFF
TRBV19	.	TRBJ2-2	.	TGTGCCAGTAGTATGACAGGAAAACTAGCGAACACCGGGGAGCTGTTTTTT	CASSMTGKLANTGELFF
TRBV9	.	TRBJ1-1	.	TGTGCCAGCACGGCAACGGGGGTACCCACTGAAGCTTTCTTT	CASTATGVPTEAFF
TRBV7-9	.	TRBJ2-2	.	TGTGCCAGCACCCCTTCAGAGAGCGGGGAGCTGTTTTTT	CASTPSESGELFF
TRBV29-1	.	TRBJ2-6	.	TGCAGCGTTGAAGAGGACAGATCCTCTGGGGCCAACGTCCTGACTTTC	CSVEEDRSSGANVLTF
TRBV5-5	TRBD1	TRBJ1-2	.	TGTGCCAGCAGCTTATGGGACAGGGATGGCTATGGCTACACCTTC	CASSLWDRDGYGYTF
TRBV20-1	.	TRBJ2-7	.	TGCAGTGCTGGGACTCGCTACGAGCAGTACTTC	CSAGTRYEQYF
TRBV6-1	.	TRBJ1-2	once	TGTGCCAGCAGTCGGGAGATCTATGGCTACACCTTC	CASSREIYGYTF
TRBV30	TRBD2	TRBJ2-3	.	TGTGCCGTGGGGCTAGCGGGAGTTTCAGATACGCAGTATTTT	CAVGLAGVSDTQYF
TRBV19	TRBD2	TRBJ2-3	.	TGTGCCACAGGCCCGGGACTAGCATCTAGCACAGATACGCAGTATTTT	CATGPGLASSTDTQYF
TRBV7-2	TRBD1	TRBJ2-2	.	TGTGCCAGCAGCGGGGGACAGGGTATTATCGGGGAGCTGTTTTTT	CASSGGQGIIGELFF
TRBV6-5	.	TRBJ1-3	.	TGTGCCAGCAGTTACTCTAACATCCGCTCTGGAAACACCATATATTTT	CASSYSNIRSGNTIYF
TRBV5-6	.	TRBJ2-7	.	TGTGCCAGCAGCCAGCTGAGGACGGCCTTGTGGGAGCAGTACTTC	CASSQLRTALWEQYF
TRBV5-1	.	TRBJ2-5	.	TGCGCCAGCAGGCAGGTTGAGGACCACAGAAAGACCCAGTACTTC	CASRQVEDHRKTQYF
TRBV19	.	TRBJ1-1	.	TGTGCCAGTAGTCCAGGGGTGGGTACTGAAGCTTTCTTT	CASSPGVGTEAFF
TRBV28	.	TRBJ2-3	.	TGTGCCAGCAGCCCGACCACAGATACGCAGTATTTT	CASSPTTDTQYF
TRBV5-6	TRBD2	TRBJ2-2	.	TGTGCCAGCAGGGGACTAGGGATCACCGGGGAGCTGTTTTTT	CASRGLGITGELFF
TRBV11-3	TRBD1	TRBJ2-3	.	TGTGCCAGCAGCTACCGGGACAGGAGCACAGATACGCAGTATTTT	CASSYRDRSTDTQYF
TRBV5-1	TRBD1	TRBJ2-7	.	TGCGCCAGCAGCCTCGGGACAGGTGATGAGCAGTACTTC	CASSLGTGDEQYF
TRBV5-1	TRBD1	TRBJ1-5	.	TGCGCCAGCAGCTTGTACCCGACAGGGTCGGGCAATCAGCCCCAGCATTTT	CASSLYPTGSGNQPQHF
TRBV9	TRBD1	TRBJ2-1	.	TGTGCCAGCAGCGCCGCAGGGGGCGTCTACAATGAGCAGTTCTTC	CASSAAGGVYNEQFF
TRBV28	.	TRBJ1-1	.	TGTGCCAGCAGTTTCGCGCAGGCCACTGAAGCTTTCTTT	CASSFAQATEAFF
TRBV28	.	TRBJ2-7	.	TGTGCCAGCGCGGTGGGGTCGTCCTACGAGCAGTACTTC	CASAVGSSYEQYF
TRBV30	.	TRBJ1-1	.	TGTGCCTGGAGCGCGAAAAAGAGTGACAAAAACACTGAAGCTTTCTTT	CAWSAKKSDKNTEAFF
TRBV19	.	TRBJ1-4	.	TGTGCCAGTGGGGCCGCAGGGACTACTAATGAAAAACTGTTTTTT	CASGAAGTTNEKLFF
TRBV15	.	TRBJ2-6	.	TGTGCCACCAGCAGAGACAGCTTTGGGGCCAACGTCCTGACTTTC	CATSRDSFGANVLTF
TRBV30	.	TRBJ1-3	.	TGTGCCTGGAGGGTTCCTGGAAACACCATATATTTT	CAWRVPGNTIYF